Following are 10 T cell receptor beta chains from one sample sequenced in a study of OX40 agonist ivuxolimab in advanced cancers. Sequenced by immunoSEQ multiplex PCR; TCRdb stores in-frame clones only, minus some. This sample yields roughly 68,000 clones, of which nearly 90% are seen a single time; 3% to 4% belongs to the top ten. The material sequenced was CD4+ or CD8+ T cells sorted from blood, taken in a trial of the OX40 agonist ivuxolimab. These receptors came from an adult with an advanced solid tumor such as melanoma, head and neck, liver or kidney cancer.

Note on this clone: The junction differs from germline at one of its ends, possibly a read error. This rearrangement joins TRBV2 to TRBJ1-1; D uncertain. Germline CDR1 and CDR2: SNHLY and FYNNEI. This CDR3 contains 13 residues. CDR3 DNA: TGTGCCAGCACTGAAGCTATGAACACTGAAGCTTTCTTT. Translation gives CASTEAMNTEAFF. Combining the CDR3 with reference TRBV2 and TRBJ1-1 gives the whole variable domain EPEVTQTPSHQVTQMGQEVILRCVPISNHLYFYWYRQILGQKVEFLVSFYNNEISEKSEIFDDQFSVERPDGSNFTLKIRSTKLEDSAMYFCASTEAMNTEAFFGQGTRLTVV.

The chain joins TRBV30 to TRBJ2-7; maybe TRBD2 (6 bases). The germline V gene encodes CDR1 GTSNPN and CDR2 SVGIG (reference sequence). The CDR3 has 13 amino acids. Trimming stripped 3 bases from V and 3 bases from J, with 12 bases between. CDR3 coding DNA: TGTGCCTGGAGAAACAAAGCGGGCTACGAGCAGTACTTC. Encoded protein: CAWRNKAGYEQYF.

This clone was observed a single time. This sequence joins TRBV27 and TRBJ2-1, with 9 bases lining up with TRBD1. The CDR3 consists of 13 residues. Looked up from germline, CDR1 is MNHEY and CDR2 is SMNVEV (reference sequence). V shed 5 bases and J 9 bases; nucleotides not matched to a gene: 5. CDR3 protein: CASSLDRGGEQFF. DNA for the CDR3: TGTGCCAGCAGTCTGGACAGGGGTGGTGAGCAGTTCTTC.

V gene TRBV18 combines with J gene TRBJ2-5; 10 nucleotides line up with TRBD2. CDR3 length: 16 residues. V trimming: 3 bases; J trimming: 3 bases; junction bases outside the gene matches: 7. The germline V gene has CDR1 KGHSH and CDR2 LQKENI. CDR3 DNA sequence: TGTGCCAGCTCACCCCCAGCGGGAGGGGCCAAAGAGACCCAGTACTTC. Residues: CASSPPAGGAKETQYF. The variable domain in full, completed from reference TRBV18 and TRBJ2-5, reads NAGVMQNPRHLVRRRGQEARLRCSPMKGHSHVYWYRQLPEEGLKFMVYLQKENIIDESGMPKERFSAEFPKEGPSILRIQQVVRGDSAAYFCASSPPAGGAKETQYFGPGTRLLVL.

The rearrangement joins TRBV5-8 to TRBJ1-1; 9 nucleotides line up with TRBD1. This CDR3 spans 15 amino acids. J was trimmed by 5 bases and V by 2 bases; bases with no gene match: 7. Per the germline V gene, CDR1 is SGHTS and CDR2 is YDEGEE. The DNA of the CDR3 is TGTGCCAGCAGCTTTACAGGGACAGGGAAAACTGAAGCTTTCTTT. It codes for CASSFTGTGKTEAFF.

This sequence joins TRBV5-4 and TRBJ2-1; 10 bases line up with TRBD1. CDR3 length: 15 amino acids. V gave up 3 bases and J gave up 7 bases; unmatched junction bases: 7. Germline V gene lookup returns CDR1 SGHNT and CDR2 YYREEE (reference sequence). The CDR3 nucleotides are TGTGCCAGCAGCTCGGCCTTGGGACAGGGGAATGAGCAGTTCTTC. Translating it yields CASSSALGQGNEQFF.

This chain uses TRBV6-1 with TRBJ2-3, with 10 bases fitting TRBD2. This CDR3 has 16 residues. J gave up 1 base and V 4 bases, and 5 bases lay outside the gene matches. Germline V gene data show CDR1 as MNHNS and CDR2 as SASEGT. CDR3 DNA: TGTGCCAGCAGTGCGGCTAGCGGGAGAGGCACAGATACGCAGTATTTT. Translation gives CASSAASGRGTDTQYF.

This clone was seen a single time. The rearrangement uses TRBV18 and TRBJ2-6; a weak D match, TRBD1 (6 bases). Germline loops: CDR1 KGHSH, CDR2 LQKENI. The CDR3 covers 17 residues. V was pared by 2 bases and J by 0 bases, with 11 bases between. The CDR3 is CASSPGQTNSGANVLTF. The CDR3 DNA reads TGTGCCAGCTCACCAGGACAGACCAACTCTGGGGCCAACGTCCTGACTTTC.

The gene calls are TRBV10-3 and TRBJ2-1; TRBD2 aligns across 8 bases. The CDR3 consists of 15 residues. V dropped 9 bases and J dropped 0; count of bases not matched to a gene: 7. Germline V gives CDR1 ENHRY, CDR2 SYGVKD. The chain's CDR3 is CAIRPSGLSYNEQFF. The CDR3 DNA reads TGTGCCATTCGCCCTAGCGGGCTCTCCTACAATGAGCAGTTCTTC.

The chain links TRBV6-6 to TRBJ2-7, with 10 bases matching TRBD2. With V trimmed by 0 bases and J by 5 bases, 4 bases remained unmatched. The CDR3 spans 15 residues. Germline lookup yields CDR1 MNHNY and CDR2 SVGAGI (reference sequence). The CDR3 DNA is TGTGCCAGCAGTTACTCGCCTAGCGGGAGACACGAGCAGTACTTC. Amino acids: CASSYSPSGRHEQYF.